Here is one T cell receptor (beta chain) with its context. The antigen is unknown. The data derive from a study of graft-versus-host responses after intestinal transplantation. Study background: Recipients had transplants, and these were multivisceral, liver-intestinal, or isolated intestinal. After anti-thymocyte globulin induction, recipients took tacrolimus and steroids for around three years.

From germline, CDR1 is MNHEY and CDR2 SMNVEV (reference sequence). The CDR3 runs 15 residues. V shed 6 bases, J shed 0 bases, and the junction held 3 bases outside the gene matches. Study-wide points: Early post-transplant HvG declines showed an association with peak circulating GvH clone levels. Allografts from individuals with graft-donor T cell macrochimerism displayed high graft-versus-host to host-versus-graft clonal ratios.

The table came from immunoSEQ multiplex PCR; TCRdb's copy has only in-frame clones and leaves some out. The sample holds fewer than 80,000 clones, approximately 91% seen once. This material consisted of unstimulated CD8+ T cells sorted from spleen or lymph node cells, taken before transplant. The TCR originated in a human donor who was the organ donor for an intestinal transplant. The chain employs TRBV27 and TRBJ2-1; 9 nucleotides align to TRBD2. The CDR3 coding sequence is TGTGCCAGCAGGGCAGCGGGAGGCTCCTACAATGAGCAGTTCTTC. It specifies CASRAAGGSYNEQFF.